This T cell receptor (beta chain) originates from a study of chemoradiotherapy in HPV16-positive cancers. Regarding this clone: Its antigen is unknown.

TCRdb keeps only in-frame clones here, not all; method: immunoSEQ multiplex PCR. Of roughly 16,000 clones in the sample, more than 90% were seen once. CDR3 length: 12 amino acids. CDR1 is SNHLY and CDR2 is FYNNEI in the germline V gene. V lost 4 bases and J 3 bases, leaving 4 bases between the germline ends. Study-wide results and limits: In HPV16-positive patients, HPV-responsive T-cell expansion tracked better recurrence-free survival.

The chain has TRBV2 and TRBJ2-4, with no clear D. The sequence derives from a human donor with HPV-associated anogenital cancer. The sequencing here drew on blood, taken from a patient who underwent chemoradiotherapy. The CDR3 loop reads CASSGGKNIQYF. The CDR3 DNA follows: TGTGCCAGCAGTGGTGGCAAAAACATTCAGTACTTC.